The 9 T cell receptor beta chains given below trace back to one sample, sequenced in a study of technical replicates of blood from a handful of donors. Measured with immunoSEQ multiplex PCR; TCRdb has only the in-frame clones, and not every one. The sample contains 84,000 or so clones, just under 95% of which appear only once. Specimen: T cells isolated from PBMCs. These receptor sequences come from a human donor in good health.

The chain uses TRBV7-9 and TRBJ1-2; D is possibly TRBD1 (6 bases). The CDR3 totals 16 residues. CDR1 SEHNR and CDR2 FQNEAQ come from the germline V gene (reference sequence). Deletions cut 5 bases from V and 7 bases from J, with 23 bases between. Here the CDR3 DNA reads TGTGCCAGCAGCCGACAAATCCTGGACAGTATCGGTGGCTACACCTTC. It encodes CASSRQILDSIGGYTF.

This clone was recorded only once. The chain combines TRBV6-5 with TRBJ1-2; no reliable D call. Germline lookup yields CDR1 MNHEY and CDR2 SVGAGI. Deletions cut 0 bases from V and 5 bases from J, with 7 bases between. This CDR3 has 13 amino acids. In DNA, the CDR3 is TGTGCCAGCAGTTACTCTTCCACATATGGCTACACCTTC. It codes for CASSYSSTYGYTF.

This chain links TRBV28 with TRBJ2-7; D not resolved. Trimming took 5 bases from V and 3 from J, leaving 14 bases between them. CDR1 MDHEN and CDR2 SYDVKM come from the germline V gene. The CDR3 contains 14 residues. In DNA, the CDR3 is TGTGCCAGCAGTCCGAGCAGGCCTGACTACGAGCAGTACTTC. Encoded protein: CASSPSRPDYEQYF.

This chain's CDR3 is CSVIGDLRKAFF. The CDR3 DNA reads TGCAGCGTTATAGGGGATCTCAGGAAAGCTTTCTTT. The rearrangement joins TRBV29-1 to TRBJ1-1, with TRBD1 as a possible D gene (5 bases). CDR1 is SQVTM, CDR2 ANQGSEA, per germline. CDR3 length: 12 amino acids. The V and J ends lost 5 bases and 9 bases respectively, with 16 bases between them.

The J gene is TRBJ2-6, the V gene TRBV6-5; 7 bases match TRBD1. The V gene's germline CDR1 is MNHEY and CDR2 SVGAGI. The junction had 4 bases not matched to a gene; V was cut back by 6 bases and J by 2 bases. The CDR3 covers 15 residues. CDR3 sequence reads: CASSSGGAGANVLTF. In DNA form, the CDR3 reads TGTGCCAGCAGCTCAGGGGGAGCTGGGGCCAACGTCCTGACTTTC.

This clone was detected once. The chain carries TRBV2 and TRBJ1-1; maybe TRBD1 (5 bases). The V gene lost 10 bases and the J gene lost 2 bases, with 14 bases spanning the gap. The CDR3 loop spans 13 amino acids. Germline CDR1 SNHLY, CDR2 FYNNEI. CDR3 DNA sequence: TGTGCCACCCGAGCAGACAGTAACACTGAAGCTTTCTTT. This encodes CATRADSNTEAFF. The full variable domain, its missing parts supplied by reference TRBV2 and TRBJ1-1, is EPEVTQTPSHQVTQMGQEVILRCVPISNHLYFYWYRQILGQKVEFLVSFYNNEISEKSEIFDDQFSVERPDGSNFTLKIRSTKLEDSAMYFCATRADSNTEAFFGQGTRLTVV.

The chain employs TRBV2 and TRBJ2-7, with a tentative D call TRBD2 (6 bases). In germline, CDR1 is SNHLY, CDR2 FYNNEI. V was cut by 3 bases and J by 0 bases, with 12 bases left in between. This CDR3 has 15 residues. In DNA, the CDR3 is TGTGCCAGCAGTGACGTGGGGGGAATCTCCTACGAGCAGTACTTC. Its protein product is CASSDVGGISYEQYF. The full variable domain, rest sourced from reference TRBV2 and TRBJ2-7, is EPEVTQTPSHQVTQMGQEVILRCVPISNHLYFYWYRQILGQKVEFLVSFYNNEISEKSEIFDDQFSVERPDGSNFTLKIRSTKLEDSAMYFCASSDVGGISYEQYFGPGTRLTVT.

The chain uses TRBV13 and TRBJ2-7; 10 bases agree with TRBD1. This CDR3 has 17 amino acids. The trim removed 2 bases at V and 4 bases at J, leaving 11 bases unmatched. Germline-derived CDR1 and CDR2 are PRHDT and FYEKMQ (reference sequence). The CDR3 DNA is TGTGCCAGCAGCTTACAAACCTCCGGGACAGGGGAGTACGAGCAGTACTTC. Protein: CASSLQTSGTGEYEQYF.

The J gene is TRBJ1-1, the V gene TRBV5-1; tentative D call: TRBD1 (5 bases). Germline values: CDR1 SGHRS, CDR2 YFSETQ. There are 14 residues in the CDR3. Trimming took off 1 base at V and 0 bases at J, with 7 bases between the two ends. This chain's CDR3 is CASSLRGMNTEAFF. The CDR3 nucleotides are TGCGCCAGCAGCTTGCGGGGGATGAACACTGAAGCTTTCTTT.